The clone carrying this T cell receptor (beta chain) was counted ten times or more. The antigen remains unidentified. The sample originates from a study of identical twins. The study, taken as a whole, reports: Instead of following the same donors, the conclusions were based on cross-sectional statistical analysis.

TCRdb independently ran MiXCR on the 5' RACE reads; one entry per CDR3 protein. The sample has approximately 230,000 distinct CDR3 sequences, roughly 7.1% seen once. Germline V gene data show CDR1 as DFQATT and CDR2 as SNEGSKA (reference sequence). CDR3 size: 13 residues. V shed 4 bases and J shed 0 bases, with 10 bases lying between them. This same sample was also taken into another study, of T cells expressing NK-cell markers.

The sample comprised CD8+ T cells sorted from blood. The sequence was collected from a woman aged 18-30 years in good health. V and J are TRBV20-1 and TRBJ2-7, with a weak D call TRBD2 (6 bases). CDR3 bases: TGCAGTGCTAATTCGGGGGACTCCTACGAGCAGTACTTC. Its translation is CSANSGDSYEQYF.